This TCR beta chain was observed in a study of blood T cell repertoires in COVID-19. There are a few counts of this clone. Profiled with immunoSEQ multiplex PCR; TCRdb holds only in-frame clones, not every one. The sample consists of roughly 22,000 clones, approximately 78% of them appearing once. This CDR3 region has 9 residues. Germline assignment: CDR1 SQVTM and CDR2 ANQGSEA. The TCR was taken from a human donor in a cohort sampled during active COVID-19. The chain carries TRBV29-1 and TRBJ2-1; D is perhaps TRBD1 (5 bases). The sample taken for sequencing was peripheral blood. The CDR3, as DNA: TGCACCACAGGATATGAGCAGTTCTTC. Protein: CTTGYEQFF.